This T cell receptor beta chain was recorded in a study of OX40 agonist ivuxolimab in advanced cancers. The overall study: Three patients, one with hepatocellular carcinoma and two with cutaneous melanoma, responded partially. The study, taken as a whole, reports: Mean expanded clone counts were higher in CD8+ than CD4+ T cells.

Sequencing used immunoSEQ multiplex PCR; TCRdb keeps in-frame clones, though not all of them. In the table there are around 77,000 clones, under 80% of which are singletons. Comment on this clone: Its target is not known.

CDR1 is KGHSH and CDR2 is LQKENI in the germline V gene. This CDR3 region has 14 residues. This chain joins TRBV18 and TRBJ2-1, with 8 bases lining up with TRBD1. The sample consisted of CD4+ or CD8+ T cells sorted from blood, taken in a trial of the OX40 agonist ivuxolimab. The TCR originated in an adult with an advanced solid tumor such as melanoma, head and neck, liver or kidney cancer. In DNA form, the CDR3 reads TGTGCAGTCTCGGACAGGGCGGCGGTGAATGAGCAGTTCTTC. As protein: CAVSDRAAVNEQFF.